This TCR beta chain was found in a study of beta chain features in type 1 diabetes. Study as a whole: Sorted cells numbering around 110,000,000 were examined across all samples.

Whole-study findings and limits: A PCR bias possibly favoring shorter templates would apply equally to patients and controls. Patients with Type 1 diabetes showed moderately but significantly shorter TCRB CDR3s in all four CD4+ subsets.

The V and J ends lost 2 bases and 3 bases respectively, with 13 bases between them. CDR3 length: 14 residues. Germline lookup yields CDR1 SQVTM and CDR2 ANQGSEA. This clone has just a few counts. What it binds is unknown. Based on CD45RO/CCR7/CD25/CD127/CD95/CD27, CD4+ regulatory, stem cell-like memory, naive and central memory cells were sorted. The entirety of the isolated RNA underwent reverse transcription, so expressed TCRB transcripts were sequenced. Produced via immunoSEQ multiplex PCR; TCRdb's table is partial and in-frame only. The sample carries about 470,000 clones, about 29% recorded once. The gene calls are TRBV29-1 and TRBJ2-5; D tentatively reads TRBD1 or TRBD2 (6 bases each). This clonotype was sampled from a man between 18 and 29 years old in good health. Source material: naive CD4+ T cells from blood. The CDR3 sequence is CSVERWGAEETQYF. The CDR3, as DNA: TGCAGCGTTGAACGGTGGGGGGCTGAAGAGACCCAGTACTTC. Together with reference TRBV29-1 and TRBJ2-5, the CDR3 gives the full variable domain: SAVISQKPSRDICQRGTSLTIQCQVDSQVTMMFWYRQQPGQSLTLIATANQGSEATYESGFVIDKFPISRPNLTFSTLTVSNMSPEDSSIYLCSVERWGAEETQYFGPGTRLLVL.